The 31 T cell receptor beta chains below were found in one sample sequenced in a study of regulatory T cells in long-lasting Graves disease (dated by TCRdb to the early 2020s). This sample's time point label indicates: persistent/refractory GD, antithyroid drugs over 5 years with positive TRAb. For both TCR sequencing and RNA sequencing, RNA was extracted from PBMCs in TRIzol. Libraries were built with multiplex PCR. Sequencing was performed on an Illumina HiSeq 4000. iRepertoire HTBI primers and Arm-PCR amplification of CDR3 regions were used to construct TCR beta libraries. TCRdb reworked the public reads: Q25 trimming with fastp, MiXCR clone assembly, productive beta chains retained. Every distinct CDR3 protein forms one entry, paired with its most common genes and DNA. Recorded for this sample are roughly 500,000 distinct CDR3 sequences; about 22% of them occurred a single time. The biggest ten clones account for roughly 14% of the sample.

Sequences were derived from peripheral blood mononuclear cells (PBMCs), sampled when the disease was refractory, from a patient treated with antithyroid drugs. The receptors originated from a female donor with Graves disease.

This clonotype was counted at least ten times. This chain uses TRBV6-5 with TRBJ1-2; D gene ambiguous. Trimming removed 2 bases from V and 6 bases from J, with 16 bases in between. The CDR3 is 15 amino acids. Looked up from germline, CDR1 is MNHEY and CDR2 is SVGAGI. The CDR3 loop reads CASSYLLRSRDGYTF. For the CDR3, the DNA is TGTGCCAGCAGTTACCTCCTCAGGAGCCGGGATGGCTACACCTTC.

J is TRBJ1-5 and V is TRBV20-1; D ambiguous. The germline V and J ends were trimmed by 0 bases and 7 bases, with 7 bases remaining between them. The CDR3 contains 12 residues. The germline CDR1 and CDR2 sequences are DFQATT and SNEGSKA (reference sequence). The CDR3 spells CSAREALQPQHF. CDR3 coding DNA: TGCAGTGCTAGAGAGGCGCTACAGCCCCAGCATTTT.

The sample holds many counts of this clonotype. V is TRBV7-2 and J is TRBJ2-7, with D possibly being TRBD2 (7 bases). The CDR3 loop spans 15 amino acids. V lost 4 bases, J lost 3 bases, and 16 bases lay in between. Germline assignment: CDR1 SGHTA and CDR2 FQGNSA. CDR3 in DNA: TGTGCCAGCAGCTATAAGGGGGGGACTGTCTACGAGCAGTACTTC. Protein product: CASSYKGGTVYEQYF.

This clonotype was detected a few times. This chain connects TRBV11-2 to TRBJ2-2; no clear D. There are 13 residues in the CDR3. Trimming took off 5 bases at V and 6 bases at J, with 10 bases between the two ends. The germline V gene encodes CDR1 SGHAT and CDR2 FQNNGV. CDR3 coding DNA: TGTGCCAGCAGCGCAACTCAGGCCGGGGAGCTGTTTTTT. It codes for CASSATQAGELFF.

V gene TRBV7-2 combines with J gene TRBJ2-2; D uncertain. This CDR3 spans 12 amino acids. Trimming pared 7 bases from V and 6 bases from J, leaving 9 bases between. Germline V gene sequence: CDR1 SGHTA, CDR2 FQGNSA. The CDR3 coding sequence is TGTGCCAGCACCAAGGGATCCGGGGAGCTGTTTTTT. As protein: CASTKGSGELFF.

The gene calls are TRBV15 and TRBJ1-1, with 8 bases fitting TRBD1. The ends lost 2 bases at V and 3 bases at J; junction bases unmatched: 5. This CDR3 is built from 15 residues. Germline CDR1 LNHNV, CDR2 YYDKDF (reference sequence). The CDR3 is CATSRRPGGHTEAFF. The CDR3, as DNA: TGTGCCACCAGCAGACGGCCAGGGGGCCACACTGAAGCTTTCTTT.

Notes on this clonotype: At one end the junction does not follow the germline gene, possibly because of a read error. This chain uses TRBV5-1 with TRBJ2-7; D not resolved. The germline V gene has CDR1 SGHRS and CDR2 YFSETQ. There are 13 residues in the CDR3. The CDR3: CASRQMSSYEQHF. CDR3 coding DNA: TGCGCCAGCAGACAGATGAGCTCCTACGAGCAGCACTTC.

In this sample, this clonotype turned up a few times. This chain joins TRBV6-1 and TRBJ1-1, with 9 positions matching TRBD1. V shed 6 bases, J shed 6 bases, and the junction held 5 bases outside the gene matches. Germline V gene lookup returns CDR1 MNHNS and CDR2 SASEGT. This CDR3 has 13 amino acids. The CDR3 nucleotides read TGTGCCAGCAGAGGGACAGGGTCATCTGAAGCTTTCTTT. Residues: CASRGTGSSEAFF.

This clonotype was counted many times. The chain combines TRBV2 with TRBJ2-4; D perhaps matches TRBD1 (5 bases). The CDR3 is 16 residues long. Trimming removed 1 base at V and 6 bases at J, with 16 bases between. CDR1 SNHLY and CDR2 FYNNEI come from the germline V gene. CDR3 DNA: TGTGCCAGCAGTGAAGGTGCTGGGGCAGGGTTAAACATTCAGTACTTC. Translated: CASSEGAGAGLNIQYF.

This clonotype has at least ten counts. The chain recombines TRBV28 with TRBJ2-2, with unresolved D. The CDR3 has 14 residues. In germline, CDR1 is MDHEN, CDR2 SYDVKM. The V gene lost 6 bases and the J gene lost 9 bases, with 17 bases spanning the gap. The CDR3 nucleotides are TGTGCCAGCAGGGTCCAGATAGGCGCCAGGGAGCTGTTTTTT. Protein sequence: CASRVQIGARELFF.

The genes are TRBV7-9 and TRBJ2-7, with 7 nucleotides matching TRBD1. The V gene's germline CDR1 is SEHNR and CDR2 FQNEAQ (reference sequence). With 4 bases clipped from V and 3 bases from J, the junction kept 6 bases outside the gene matches. CDR3 size: 14 residues. The CDR3 protein is CASSSGQAFYEQYF. DNA of the CDR3: TGTGCCAGCAGCTCTGGACAGGCCTTCTACGAGCAGTACTTC.

This clonotype was counted only a few times. The V call is TRBV5-1, the J call TRBJ1-2; D not resolved. The CDR3 extends over 13 amino acids. Germline CDR1 is SGHRS and CDR2 is YFSETQ. V dropped 3 bases and J dropped 4 bases, with 10 bases sitting between them. The CDR3 spells CASSYDILYGYTF. The CDR3 nucleotides are TGCGCCAGCAGCTACGACATACTCTATGGCTACACCTTC.

This clonotype was recorded at least ten times. This chain links TRBV29-1 with TRBJ1-1; D not certain. The germline CDR1 and CDR2 sequences are SQVTM and ANQGSEA. The CDR3 has 16 residues. Trimming removed 1 base from V and 0 bases from J, with 15 bases in between. DNA for the CDR3: TGCAGCGTTGAAGGTGGCTGGGATAGGATGAACACTGAAGCTTTCTTT. Protein: CSVEGGWDRMNTEAFF.

The gene calls are TRBV18 and TRBJ2-2; D might be TRBD2 (5 bases). V was cut by 4 bases and J by 0 bases, with 12 bases left in between. The CDR3 is 16 residues long. The germline V gene encodes CDR1 KGHSH and CDR2 LQKENI. CDR3 in amino acids: CASSRERVSNTGELFF. CDR3 DNA: TGTGCCAGCTCACGCGAGAGGGTCTCGAACACCGGGGAGCTGTTTTTT.

There are many counts of this clonotype. V gene TRBV12-3 or TRBV12-4 combines with J gene TRBJ2-7, with TRBD2 identical over 9 bases. The ends lost 0 bases at V and 1 base at J; junction bases unmatched: 4. The CDR3 covers 16 residues. The CDR3 here is CASSLARGGGSYEQYF. The CDR3 region has the DNA TGTGCCAGCAGTTTAGCGCGGGGGGGAGGTTCCTACGAGCAGTACTTC.

This clonotype occurred a few times. The chain is built from TRBV13 and TRBJ2-5, with D maybe TRBD1 (6 bases). This CDR3 spans 14 amino acids. V lost 5 bases, J lost 2 bases, and 12 bases lay in between. Germline V lookup: CDR1 PRHDT, CDR2 FYEKMQ (reference sequence). CDR3 nucleotides: TGTGCCAGCAGCCCCGAGGGGACACAAGAGACCCAGTACTTC. Its protein product is CASSPEGTQETQYF.

The gene calls are TRBV7-2 and TRBJ1-6; D gene ambiguous. CDR1 is SGHTA and CDR2 is FQGNSA in the germline V gene. This CDR3 comprises 13 residues. Trimming took 2 bases from V and 10 from J, leaving 9 bases between them. The CDR3, as DNA: TGTGCCAGCAGCTTACCGGCGGAGTCACCCCTCCACTTT. It specifies CASSLPAESPLHF.

The sample holds many counts of this clonotype. The chain recombines TRBV20-1 with TRBJ2-5; 8 nucleotides line up with TRBD2. The CDR3 is 17 residues long. V lost 4 bases to trimming and J lost 4 bases; unmatched junction nucleotides: 17. Per the germline V gene, CDR1 is DFQATT and CDR2 is SNEGSKA (reference sequence). The DNA for the CDR3 is TGCAGTGCTACTAGACAGAAAATAGCGGGACTTGGAGAGACCCAGTACTTC. Translation gives CSATRQKIAGLGETQYF.

Ten or more counts support this clonotype. The V and J genes are TRBV12-3 or TRBV12-4 and TRBJ1-6; D is unclear. Trimming removed 3 bases from V and 8 bases from J, with 8 bases in between. The CDR3 covers 13 residues. CDR3 region: CASSLGSHSPLHF. The CDR3 nucleotides are TGTGCCAGCAGTTTGGGTTCGCATTCACCCCTCCACTTT.

The chain recombines TRBV15 with TRBJ1-5, with a tentative D call TRBD1 (5 bases). Germline-derived CDR1 and CDR2 are LNHNV and YYDKDF (reference sequence). The CDR3 runs 15 residues. Trimming cost V 5 bases and J 7 bases, with 18 bases left between them. Written as DNA, the CDR3 is TGTGCCACCAGCCCCCCCGGGGGAGCCGGGCAGCCCCAGCATTTT. Residues: CATSPPGGAGQPQHF. Variable domain in full (rest from reference TRBV15 and TRBJ1-5): DAMVIQNPRYQVTQFGKPVTLSCSQTLNHNVMYWYQQKSSQAPKLLFHYYDKDFNNEADTPDNFQSRRPNTSFCFLDIRSPGLGDTAMYLCATSPPGGAGQPQHFGDGTRLSIL.

This clonotype was seen more than once but under ten times. The CDR3 spells CASSDGRTTTDTQYF. CDR3 sequence (DNA): TGTGCCAGCAGTGACGGCAGAACCACCACAGATACGCAGTATTTT. The rearrangement uses TRBV2 and TRBJ2-3; no clear D. V lost 3 bases and J lost 2, with 12 bases in between. The CDR3 spans 15 residues. Germline lookup yields CDR1 SNHLY and CDR2 FYNNEI.

The V and J genes are TRBV6-1 and TRBJ2-5; maybe TRBD1 (6 bases). The CDR3 runs to 14 residues. The germline V and J ends were trimmed by 6 bases and 5 bases, with 16 bases remaining between them. Germline-derived CDR1 and CDR2 are MNHNS and SASEGT. The CDR3, as DNA: TGTGCCAGCAGACTTCTACGGACAGTGGAGACCCAGTACTTC. It encodes CASRLLRTVETQYF.

Note on this clonotype: A read error may be the cause here, since a much bigger clone is one base away. The V gene is TRBV10-3, the J gene TRBJ2-5; D uncertain. The CDR3 runs to 12 residues. CDR1 is ENHRY and CDR2 is SYGVKD in the germline V gene. V lost 10 bases to trimming and J lost 2 bases, with 11 bases between them. The CDR3 DNA follows: TGTGCCACTCGTGACGGTCAAGAGACCCAGTACTTC. Amino acids: CATRDGQETQYF.

This clonotype was counted only a few times. The gene calls are TRBV11-2 and TRBJ2-7; TRBD2 matches 10 bases. The V gene's germline CDR1 is SGHAT and CDR2 FQNNGV. This CDR3 is 19 amino acids long. Trimming took 2 bases from V and 9 from J; bases not matched to a gene: 22. CDR3 nucleotide sequence: TGTGCCAGCAGCTTACGGGCGCGGCTAGCGGGGGTTACCACGGAGTGGCAGTACTTC. Residues: CASSLRARLAGVTTEWQYF.

For this clonotype: A junction boundary mismatches the germline segment, possibly from a read error. This rearrangement joins TRBV20-1 to TRBJ1-5; D is perhaps TRBD1 (5 bases). The CDR3 is 13 residues long. Germline assignment: CDR1 DFQATT and CDR2 SNEGSKA (reference sequence). For the CDR3, the DNA is TGCAGTACTAGTAACAGGCACAATCAGCCCCAGCATTTT. Translated: CSTSNRHNQPQHF.

This clonotype came up once. The CDR3 protein is CATGQAPPAEQYF. For the CDR3, the DNA is TGTGCCACCGGACAGGCCCCCCCCGCCGAGCAGTACTTC. This chain joins TRBV6-1 and TRBJ2-7, with 7 positions matching TRBD1. Losses at the gene ends were 10 bases for V and 6 bases for J; bases not matched to a gene: 12. CDR1 and CDR2 (germline): MNHNS, SASEGT. The CDR3 has 13 amino acids.

This clonotype has a count of ten or more. V usage is TRBV2 and J usage is TRBJ1-2; no reliable D call. V dropped 4 bases and J dropped 2 bases, with 8 bases sitting between them. The CDR3 totals 13 residues. The germline V gene encodes CDR1 SNHLY and CDR2 FYNNEI. CDR3 region: CASSGRLNYGYTF. DNA for the CDR3: TGTGCCAGCAGTGGACGGTTAAACTATGGCTACACCTTC.

This clonotype occurred a few times. The V call is TRBV25-1, the J call TRBJ1-3, with D possibly being TRBD1 (5 bases). Per the germline V gene, CDR1 is MGHDK and CDR2 is SYGVNS. The germline V and J ends were trimmed by 5 bases and 0 bases, with 14 bases remaining between them. This CDR3 has 16 amino acids. The CDR3 DNA sequence: TGTGCCAGCAGTTTATTCGACAGAGGCTCTGGAAACACCATATATTTT. Encoded protein: CASSLFDRGSGNTIYF.

The J gene is TRBJ2-1, the V gene TRBV30, with 8 bases matching TRBD1. Germline V lookup: CDR1 GTSNPN, CDR2 SVGIG (reference sequence). With 5 bases clipped from V and 3 bases from J, the junction kept 6 bases outside the gene matches. The CDR3 covers 14 residues. The DNA of the CDR3 is TGTGCCTGGGGTACAGGGGGAATCTACAATGAGCAGTTCTTC. This codes for CAWGTGGIYNEQFF.

V usage is TRBV12-3 or TRBV12-4 and J usage is TRBJ2-1, with D possibly being TRBD2 (5 bases). The CDR3 runs 14 residues. The germline V and J ends were trimmed by 10 bases and 1 base, with 14 bases remaining between them. The CDR3 region has the DNA TGTGCCACCTTAGCGACTATTTCCTACAATGAGCAGTTCTTC. Encoded protein: CATLATISYNEQFF.

V and J are TRBV7-9 and TRBJ2-5, with D perhaps TRBD1 (6 bases). The CDR3 covers 13 residues. The germline CDR1 and CDR2 sequences are SEHNR and FQNEAQ (reference sequence). Trimming left V 1 base short and J 7 bases short, with 10 bases between. The CDR3: CASSLGAQGTQYF. For the CDR3, the DNA is TGTGCCAGCAGCTTAGGTGCACAGGGGACCCAGTACTTC.